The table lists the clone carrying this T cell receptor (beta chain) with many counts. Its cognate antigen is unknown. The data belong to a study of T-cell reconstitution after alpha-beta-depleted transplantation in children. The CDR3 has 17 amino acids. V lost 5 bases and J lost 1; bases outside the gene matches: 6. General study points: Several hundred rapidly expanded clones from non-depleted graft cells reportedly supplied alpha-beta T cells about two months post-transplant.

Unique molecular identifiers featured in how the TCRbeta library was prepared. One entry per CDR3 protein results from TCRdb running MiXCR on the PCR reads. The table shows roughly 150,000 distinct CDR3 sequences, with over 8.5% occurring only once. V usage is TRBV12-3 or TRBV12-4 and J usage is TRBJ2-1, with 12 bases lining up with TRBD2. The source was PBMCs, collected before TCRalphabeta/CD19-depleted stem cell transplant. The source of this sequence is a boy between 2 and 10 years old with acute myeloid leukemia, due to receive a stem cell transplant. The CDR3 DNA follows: TGTGCCAGCAGTCTAGAAGGACTAGCGGGATCCTACAATGAGCAGTTCTTC. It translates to CASSLEGLAGSYNEQFF.